What follows describes a single T cell receptor beta chain. The V segment lost 4 bases and the J segment 6 bases; nucleotides outside the gene matches: 12. The germline CDR1 and CDR2 sequences are LGHDT and YNNKEL (reference sequence). This CDR3 is 16 amino acids long. These data come from a study of blood T cell repertoires in COVID-19. About the study: The study drew acute and convalescent COVID-19 samples from the United States, Italy and Spain.

Authors' analysis steps: Estimated nucleated cell counts came from reference gene primer amplification. Generated by immunoSEQ multiplex PCR, the TCRdb table keeps only in-frame clones and is missing some. That table is the source of V, J and clone size, and D and trimming were worked out from the DNA. In the table there are hundreds of thousands of clones, about 85% of which are singletons. The clonotype was recovered from a man aged 18 to 29 with active or convalescent COVID-19. The material sequenced was peripheral blood. The gene calls are TRBV3-1 (or the pseudogene TRBV3-2) and TRBJ2-1; 7 nucleotides line up with TRBD2. The CDR3, as DNA: TGTGCCAGCAGCCCAAGACCCCTAGCGGTTAGCAATGAGCAGTTCTTC. This encodes CASSPRPLAVSNEQFF.